These 21 T cell receptor beta chains were all obtained from the same sample, sequenced in a study of shared clonotypes between healthy human individuals. Clones were read by immunoSEQ multiplex PCR, and TCRdb kept only the in-frame ones, dropping some. The sample comprises some 500,000 clones, 95% to 97% of which are singletons, and approximately 0.062% rests with the top ten. The sequencing sample was made of naive CD4+ T cells sorted from blood. Subset: CD45RA+ positively selected. Receptors originate from a woman under 40 in good health.

This sequence joins TRBV18 and TRBJ1-2; unclear D gene. Trimming removed 0 bases at V and 4 bases at J, with 12 bases between. The CDR3 consists of 15 residues. Per the germline V gene, CDR1 is KGHSH and CDR2 is LQKENI. CDR3 in amino acids: CASSPPSITVYGYTF. CDR3 sequence (DNA): TGTGCCAGCTCACCACCGAGTATTACAGTCTATGGCTACACCTTC.

The chain employs TRBV29-1 and TRBJ2-7, with D tentatively TRBD2 (5 bases). The V end lost 4 bases, the J end lost 9 bases, and 25 bases lay between the germline ends. Germline V gene lookup returns CDR1 SQVTM and CDR2 ANQGSEA. The CDR3 contains 15 residues. CDR3 DNA sequence: TGCAGCGTTGTACGGGGTGGAACGCACTACGAGTCGCAGTACTTC. Its protein product is CSVVRGGTHYESQYF.

The genes are TRBV19 and TRBJ2-5, with D maybe TRBD1 (5 bases). There are 13 residues in the CDR3. Germline V gives CDR1 LNHDA, CDR2 SQIVND (reference sequence). V was pared by 7 bases and J by 5 bases, with 14 bases between. The CDR3 spells CASTRRKGETQYF. CDR3 DNA: TGTGCCAGTACCCGGCGTAAGGGGGAGACCCAGTACTTC.

The chain joins TRBV18 to TRBJ2-5; a weak D match, TRBD1 (6 bases). The closer fit of TRBJ2-7 to the DNA end suggests the J call may be wrong. Germline V lookup: CDR1 KGHSH, CDR2 LQKENI. This CDR3 spans 14 amino acids. CDR3 bases: TGTGCCAGCTCAAGCTCAACAAGGGGGTACGAGCAGTACTTC. Amino acid sequence: CASSSSTRGYEQYF.

V usage is TRBV7-9 and J usage is TRBJ1-5, with D unclear. This CDR3 has 13 residues. V dropped 1 base and J dropped 7 bases, with 8 bases sitting between them. Per germline, CDR1 SEHNR and CDR2 FQNEAQ (reference sequence). The CDR3 DNA reads as TGTGCCAGCAGCTTAGAAATGGAGCAGCCCCAGCATTTT. Protein sequence: CASSLEMEQPQHF.

This chain links TRBV10-3 with TRBJ2-7; D uncertain. This CDR3 comprises 14 residues. The V gene's germline CDR1 is ENHRY and CDR2 SYGVKD. V was clipped by 3 bases and J by 2 bases, with 11 bases between them. Here the CDR3 DNA reads TGTGCCATCAGTGATTTCACTCTTACCTACGAGCAGTACTTC. Its translation: CAISDFTLTYEQYF.

This chain joins TRBV7-3 and TRBJ2-5; 7 bases agree with TRBD2. Germline V gene sequence: CDR1 SGHTA, CDR2 FQGTGA. The CDR3 sequence is 13 residues long. The trim removed 4 bases at V and 3 bases at J, leaving 2 bases unmatched. In DNA, the CDR3 is TGTGCCAGCAGCTCCGGACTAGAAGAGACCCAGTACTTC. Encoded protein: CASSSGLEETQYF.

The chain recombines TRBV5-4 with TRBJ2-3, with D unclear. The CDR3 extends over 14 amino acids. Germline V CDR1 and CDR2: SGHNT, YYREEE (reference sequence). Deletions cut 4 bases from V and 3 bases from J, with 12 bases between. The CDR3 DNA is TGTGCCAGCAGCACGGTGGGGTCGACAGATACGCAGTATTTT. The encoded protein is CASSTVGSTDTQYF. Together with reference TRBV5-4 and TRBJ2-3, the CDR3 gives the full variable domain: ETGVTQSPTHLIKTRGQQVTLRCSSQSGHNTVSWYQQALGQGPQFIFQYYREEENGRGNFPPRFSGLQFPNYSSELNVNALELDDSALYLCASSTVGSTDTQYFGPGTRLTVL.

This clone appeared a single time. The rearrangement links TRBV7-9 to TRBJ2-1; D tentatively fits TRBD1 or TRBD2 (5 bases each). Trimming pared 5 bases from V and 6 bases from J, leaving 14 bases between. Looked up from germline, CDR1 is SEHNR and CDR2 is FQNEAQ (reference sequence). The CDR3 has 14 amino acids. The CDR3 nucleotides are TGTGCCAGCAGCCACACCCGGGACCTCAATGAGCAGTTCTTC. Translating gives CASSHTRDLNEQFF.

The chain carries TRBV20-1 and TRBJ2-7; possible D gene TRBD2, 5 bases. Trimming cost V 3 bases and J 3 bases, with 6 bases left between them. The CDR3 runs 11 residues. The germline V gene has CDR1 DFQATT and CDR2 SNEGSKA (reference sequence). The CDR3 DNA follows: TGCAGTGCTAGGGAGGTCTACGAGCAGTACTTC. Translation: CSAREVYEQYF.

The chain joins TRBV19 to TRBJ2-5; 7 bases line up with TRBD2. This CDR3 has 14 amino acids. The ends lost 4 bases at V and 5 bases at J; junction bases unmatched: 7. In germline, CDR1 is LNHDA, CDR2 SQIVND (reference sequence). CDR3 in amino acids: CASSNLAGAETQYF. The CDR3 nucleotides read TGTGCCAGTAGTAATTTAGCGGGCGCCGAGACCCAGTACTTC.

The chain has TRBV28 and TRBJ2-3; 11 bases line up with TRBD2. V lost 2 bases, J lost 3 bases, and 1 base stayed unmatched. Germline V CDR1 and CDR2: MDHEN, SYDVKM. The CDR3 sequence is 15 residues long. The CDR3 protein is CASSLGTSGTDTQYF. Written as DNA, the CDR3 is TGTGCCAGCAGTTTAGGGACTAGCGGAACAGATACGCAGTATTTT.

About this clone itself: One end of the junction is discordant with germline, which a read error may explain. The chain combines TRBV18 with TRBJ2-7, with D possibly matching TRBD2 (6 bases). Germline V gives CDR1 KGHSH, CDR2 LQKENI. CDR3 length: 12 amino acids. CDR3 amino acids: CASSQFGGVLDF. For the CDR3, the DNA is TGTGCCAGCTCACAATTCGGGGGAGTCTTAGACTTC.

The chain uses TRBV7-6 and TRBJ1-4, with D hard to call. CDR1 and CDR2 from the germline V gene are SGHVS and FNYEAQ. V was pared by 0 bases and J by 2 bases, with 7 bases between. CDR3 length: 15 residues. This CDR3 reads CASSLAQFTNEKLFF. The CDR3 DNA reads TGTGCCAGCAGCTTAGCGCAGTTCACTAATGAAAAACTGTTTTTT.

V usage is TRBV10-1 and J usage is TRBJ2-7, with 7 nucleotides matching TRBD2. The germline CDR1 and CDR2 sequences are WNHNN and SYGVQD (reference sequence). CDR3 length: 14 amino acids. Trimming cost V 6 bases and J 5 bases; bases outside gene matches: 10. CDR3: CASSASGVGHEQYF. The CDR3, as DNA: TGCGCCAGCAGCGCGAGCGGGGTGGGTCACGAGCAGTACTTC.

The rearrangement uses TRBV29-1 and TRBJ2-1; 8 bases align to TRBD1. The CDR3 extends over 13 amino acids. CDR1 and CDR2 from the germline V gene are SQVTM and ANQGSEA. V dropped 7 bases and J dropped 7; count of bases not matched to a gene: 9. CDR3 nucleotides: TGCAGCGCTATGGGACAGGCGGGGAATGAGCAGTTCTTC. It codes for CSAMGQAGNEQFF.

The V and J genes are TRBV18 and TRBJ2-7; TRBD2 might be the D (6 bases). V dropped 4 bases and J dropped 3 bases, with 16 bases sitting between them. The CDR3 sequence is 15 residues long. The germline CDR1 and CDR2 sequences are KGHSH and LQKENI. Here the CDR3 reads CASSQTREYHYEQYF. In DNA, the CDR3 is TGTGCCAGCTCACAAACCCGGGAGTACCACTACGAGCAGTACTTC.

The V and J genes are TRBV15 and TRBJ2-1, with a tentative D call TRBD2 (5 bases). Per the germline V gene, CDR1 is LNHNV and CDR2 is YYDKDF (reference sequence). The length of the CDR3 is 16 residues. V was pared by 3 bases and J by 0 bases, with 12 bases between. CDR3 in amino acids: CATSRESGSSYNEQFF. The CDR3 bases are TGTGCCACCAGCAGGGAGAGCGGTAGCTCCTACAATGAGCAGTTCTTC.

This clone was seen just once. The J gene is TRBJ2-1, the V gene TRBV18; 7 nucleotides line up with TRBD1. After removal of 5 bases from V and 0 bases from J, the junction contained 10 bases not matched to a gene. The CDR3 runs 17 residues. CDR1 and CDR2 from the germline V gene are KGHSH and LQKENI. This CDR3 reads CASSGQGEKSSYNEQFF. The DNA of the CDR3 is TGTGCCAGCTCAGGCCAGGGGGAGAAGAGCTCCTACAATGAGCAGTTCTTC.

The chain joins TRBV18 to TRBJ2-5; no firm D call. The CDR3 is made up of 16 amino acids. The V end lost 1 base, the J end lost 0 bases, and 12 bases lay between the germline ends. Germline values: CDR1 KGHSH, CDR2 LQKENI. CDR3 protein: CASSPRNSLYQETQYF. The CDR3 region has the DNA TGTGCCAGCTCACCACGTAACAGTCTTTACCAAGAGACCCAGTACTTC.

The rearrangement uses TRBV7-9 and TRBJ2-1, with TRBD2 matching over 7 bases. Germline V CDR1 and CDR2: SEHNR, FQNEAQ (reference sequence). The V segment lost 5 bases and the J segment 6 bases; nucleotides outside the gene matches: 4. This CDR3 has 13 amino acids. Here the CDR3 DNA reads TGTGCCAGCAGCCAAGCGGGACCCAATGAGCAGTTCTTC. This gives the protein CASSQAGPNEQFF.